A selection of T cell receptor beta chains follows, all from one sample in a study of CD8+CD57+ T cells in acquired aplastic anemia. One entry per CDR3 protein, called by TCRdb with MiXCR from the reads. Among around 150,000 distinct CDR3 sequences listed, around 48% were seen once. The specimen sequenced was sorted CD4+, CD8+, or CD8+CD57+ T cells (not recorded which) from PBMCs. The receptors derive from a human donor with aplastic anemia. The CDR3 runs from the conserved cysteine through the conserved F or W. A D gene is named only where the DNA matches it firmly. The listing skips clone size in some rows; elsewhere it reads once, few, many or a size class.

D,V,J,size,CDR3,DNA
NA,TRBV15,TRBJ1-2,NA,CATSREILMGGTYTF,TGTGCCACCAGCAGAGAGATCCTGATGGGGGGCACCTACACCTTC
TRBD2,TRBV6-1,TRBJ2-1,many,CASSRASTLAGTYNEQFF,TGTGCCAGCAGTCGCGCCTCCACCCTAGCGGGAACCTACAATGAGCAGTTCTTC
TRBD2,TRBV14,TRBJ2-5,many,CASSHGWEGSGTLVQETQYF,TGTGCCAGCAGCCACGGATGGGAGGGTAGCGGGACCCTCGTCCAAGAGACCCAGTACTTC
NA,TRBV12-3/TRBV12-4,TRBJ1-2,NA,CASSLDYSGDGYTF,TGTGCCAGCAGCTTAGACTATTCAGGGGATGGCTACACCTTC
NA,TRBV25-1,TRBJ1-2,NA,CASREANYGYTF,TGTGCCAGCCGGGAGGCTAACTATGGCTACACCTTC
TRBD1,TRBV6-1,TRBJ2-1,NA,CASRGTGSFNEQFF,TGTGCCAGCAGGGGGACAGGGAGTTTCAATGAGCAGTTCTTC
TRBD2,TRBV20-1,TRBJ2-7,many,CSARDVAGDSYEQYF,TGCAGTGCTAGAGATGTGGCGGGAGACTCCTACGAGCAGTACTTC
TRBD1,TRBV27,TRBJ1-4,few,CASRLASTGGINEKLFF,TGTGCCAGCAGACTCGCCTCTACAGGGGGGATAAATGAAAAACTGTTTTTT
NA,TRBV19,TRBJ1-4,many,CASSISGNEKLFF,TGTGCCAGTAGTATAAGCGGCAATGAAAAACTGTTTTTT
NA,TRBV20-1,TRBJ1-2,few,CSAPRVGYGYTF,TGCAGTGCTCCCCGAGTAGGGTATGGCTACACCTTC
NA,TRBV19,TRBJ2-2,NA,CASSLPGRNTGELFF,TGTGCCAGTAGTTTACCAGGCAGAAACACCGGGGAGCTGTTTTTT
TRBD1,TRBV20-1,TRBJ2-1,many,CSARRPRDRVSNEQFF,TGCAGTGCTAGACGCCCCCGGGACAGGGTTTCTAATGAGCAGTTCTTC
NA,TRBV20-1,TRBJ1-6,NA,CSARNRDTSSYNSPLHF,TGCAGTGCTAGAAACCGGGACACGAGCTCCTATAATTCACCCCTCCACTTT
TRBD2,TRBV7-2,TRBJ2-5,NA,CASSSLAGGETQYF,TGTGCCAGCAGCTCCCTAGCGGGAGGAGAGACCCAGTACTTC
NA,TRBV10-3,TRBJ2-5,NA,CAISETQYF,TGTGCCATCAGTGAGACCCAGTACTTC
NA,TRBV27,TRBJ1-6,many,CASSFESNNSPLHF,TGTGCCAGCAGTTTTGAGTCCAATAATTCACCCCTCCACTTT
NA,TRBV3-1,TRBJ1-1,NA,CASSQDAGSTEAFF,TGTGCCAGCAGCCAAGATGCGGGGAGCACTGAAGCTTTCTTT
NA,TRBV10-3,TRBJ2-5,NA,CAISEVGGGETQYF,TGTGCCATCAGCGAGGTAGGGGGTGGAGAGACCCAGTACTTC
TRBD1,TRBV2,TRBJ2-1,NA,CASSIGQGGGNEQFF,TGTGCCAGCAGCATCGGACAGGGGGGAGGCAATGAGCAGTTCTTC
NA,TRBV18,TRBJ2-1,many,CASSGGFSSYNEQFF,TGTGCCAGCTCTGGGGGTTTTAGCTCCTACAATGAGCAGTTCTTC
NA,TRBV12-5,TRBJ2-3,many,CASGLGESTDTQYF,TGTGCTAGTGGTTTGGGAGAATCCACAGATACGCAGTATTTT
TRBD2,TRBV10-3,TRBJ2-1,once,CAISTGTSGGYNEQFF,TGTGCCATCAGCACCGGGACTAGCGGGGGATACAATGAGCAGTTCTTC
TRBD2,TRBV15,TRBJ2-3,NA,CATSRGTSRTDTQYF,TGTGCCACCAGCAGAGGGACTAGCCGCACAGATACGCAGTATTTT
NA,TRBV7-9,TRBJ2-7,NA,CASSVKNYEQYF,TGTGCCAGCAGCGTTAAAAACTACGAGCAGTACTTC
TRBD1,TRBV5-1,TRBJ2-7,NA,CASRPRTGTTYEQYF,TGCGCCAGCAGACCAAGGACAGGGACCACCTACGAGCAGTACTTC
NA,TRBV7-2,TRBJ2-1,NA,CASSLADNEQFF,TGTGCCAGCAGCTTAGCGGACAATGAGCAGTTCTTC